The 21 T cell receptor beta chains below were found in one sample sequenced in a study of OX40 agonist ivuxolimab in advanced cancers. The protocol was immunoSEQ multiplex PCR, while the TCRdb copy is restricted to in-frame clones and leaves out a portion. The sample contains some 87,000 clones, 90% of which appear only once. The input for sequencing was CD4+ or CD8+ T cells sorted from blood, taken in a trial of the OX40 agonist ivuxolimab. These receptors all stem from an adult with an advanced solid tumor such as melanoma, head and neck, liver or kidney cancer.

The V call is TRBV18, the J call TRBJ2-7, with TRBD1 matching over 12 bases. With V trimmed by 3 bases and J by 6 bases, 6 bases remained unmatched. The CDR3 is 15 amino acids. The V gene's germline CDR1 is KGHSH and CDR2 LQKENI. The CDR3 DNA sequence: TGTGCCAGCTCACCGTCGGGACAGGGGGCTTCCGAGCAGTACTTC. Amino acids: CASSPSGQGASEQYF.

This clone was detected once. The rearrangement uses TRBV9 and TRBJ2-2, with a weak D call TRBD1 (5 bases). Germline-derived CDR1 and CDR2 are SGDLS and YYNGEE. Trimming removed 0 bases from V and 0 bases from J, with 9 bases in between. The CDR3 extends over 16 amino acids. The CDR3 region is CASSVVGAPNTGELFF. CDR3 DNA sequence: TGTGCCAGCAGCGTAGTTGGGGCGCCGAACACCGGGGAGCTGTTTTTT.

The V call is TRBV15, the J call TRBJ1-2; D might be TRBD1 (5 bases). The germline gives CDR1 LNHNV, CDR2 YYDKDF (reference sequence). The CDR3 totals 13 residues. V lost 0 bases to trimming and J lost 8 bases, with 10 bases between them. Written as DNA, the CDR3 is TGTGCCACCAGCAGAGATCGGGGGGGAGGCTACACCTTC. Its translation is CATSRDRGGGYTF.

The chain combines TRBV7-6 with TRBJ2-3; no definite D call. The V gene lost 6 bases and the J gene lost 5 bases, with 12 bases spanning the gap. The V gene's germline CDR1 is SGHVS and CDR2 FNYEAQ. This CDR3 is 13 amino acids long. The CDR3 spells CASSLLLGDTQYF. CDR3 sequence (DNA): TGTGCCAGCAGTTTACTACTTGGAGATACGCAGTATTTT.

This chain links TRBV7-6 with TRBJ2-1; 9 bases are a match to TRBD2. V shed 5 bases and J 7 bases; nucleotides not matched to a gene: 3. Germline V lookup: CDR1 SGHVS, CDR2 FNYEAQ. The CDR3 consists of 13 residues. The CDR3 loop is CASSGTSRNEQFF. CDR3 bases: TGTGCCAGCAGCGGGACTAGCAGAAATGAGCAGTTCTTC. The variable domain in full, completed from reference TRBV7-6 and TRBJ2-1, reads GAGVSQSPRYKVTKRGQDVALRCDPISGHVSLYWYRQALGQGPEFLTYFNYEAQQDKSGLPNDRFSAERPEGSISTLTIQRTEQRDSAMYRCASSGTSRNEQFFGPGTRLTVL.

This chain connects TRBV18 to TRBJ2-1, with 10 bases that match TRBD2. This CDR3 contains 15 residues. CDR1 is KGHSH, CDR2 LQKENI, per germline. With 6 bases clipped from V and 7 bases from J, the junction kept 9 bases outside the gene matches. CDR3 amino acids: CASSQAASGSNEQFF. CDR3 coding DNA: TGTGCCAGCTCCCAAGCGGCTAGCGGGAGTAATGAGCAGTTCTTC.

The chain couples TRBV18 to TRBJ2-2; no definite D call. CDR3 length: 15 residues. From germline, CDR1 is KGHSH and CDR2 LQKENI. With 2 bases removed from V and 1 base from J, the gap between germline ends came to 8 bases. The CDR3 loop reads CASSPYQENTGELFF. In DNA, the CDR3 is TGTGCCAGCTCACCATACCAGGAGAACACCGGGGAGCTGTTTTTT.

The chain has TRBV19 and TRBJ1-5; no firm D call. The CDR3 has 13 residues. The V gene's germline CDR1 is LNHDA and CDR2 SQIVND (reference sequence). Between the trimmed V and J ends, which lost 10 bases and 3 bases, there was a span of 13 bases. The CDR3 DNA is TGTGCCACCGACGGAATTTACAATCAGCCCCAGCATTTT. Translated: CATDGIYNQPQHF.

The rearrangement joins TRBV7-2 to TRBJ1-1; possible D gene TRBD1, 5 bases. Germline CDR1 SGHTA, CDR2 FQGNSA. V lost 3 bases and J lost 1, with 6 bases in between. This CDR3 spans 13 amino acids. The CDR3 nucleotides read TGTGCCAGCAGCTTCGGGGGGAACACTGAAGCTTTCTTT. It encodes CASSFGGNTEAFF.

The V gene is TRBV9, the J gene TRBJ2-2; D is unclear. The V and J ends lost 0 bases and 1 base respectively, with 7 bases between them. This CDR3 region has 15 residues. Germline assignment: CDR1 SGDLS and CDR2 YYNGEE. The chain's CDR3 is CASSVGNGNTGELFF. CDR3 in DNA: TGTGCCAGCAGCGTAGGAAATGGGAACACCGGGGAGCTGTTTTTT.

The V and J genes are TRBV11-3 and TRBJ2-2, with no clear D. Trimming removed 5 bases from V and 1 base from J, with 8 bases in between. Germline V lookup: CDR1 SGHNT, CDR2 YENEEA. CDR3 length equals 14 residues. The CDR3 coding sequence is TGTGCCAGCAGCCGACCGATGAACACCGGGGAGCTGTTTTTT. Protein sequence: CASSRPMNTGELFF.

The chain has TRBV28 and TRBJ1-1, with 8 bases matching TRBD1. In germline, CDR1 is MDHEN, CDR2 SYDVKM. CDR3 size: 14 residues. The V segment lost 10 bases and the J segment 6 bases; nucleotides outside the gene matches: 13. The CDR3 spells CATALGGQGSEAFF. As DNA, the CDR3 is TGTGCCACCGCTCTGGGCGGACAGGGCTCTGAAGCTTTCTTT.

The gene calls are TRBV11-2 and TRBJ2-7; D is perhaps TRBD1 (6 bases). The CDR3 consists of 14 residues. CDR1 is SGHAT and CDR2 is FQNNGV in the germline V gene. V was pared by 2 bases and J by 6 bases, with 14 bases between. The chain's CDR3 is CASSLNAGVGEQYF. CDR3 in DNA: TGTGCCAGCAGCTTAAACGCAGGGGTTGGCGAGCAGTACTTC.

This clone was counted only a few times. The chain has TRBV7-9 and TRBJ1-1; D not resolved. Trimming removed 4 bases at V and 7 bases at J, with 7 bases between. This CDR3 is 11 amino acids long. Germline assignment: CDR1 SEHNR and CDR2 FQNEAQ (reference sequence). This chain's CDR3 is CASSYSGEAFF. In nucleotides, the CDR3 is TGTGCCAGCAGCTATAGTGGTGAAGCTTTCTTT.

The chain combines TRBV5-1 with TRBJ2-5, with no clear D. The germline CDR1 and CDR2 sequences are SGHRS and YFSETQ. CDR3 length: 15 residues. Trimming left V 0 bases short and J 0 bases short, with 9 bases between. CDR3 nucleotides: TGCGCCAGCAGCTTGGGGATAGAGTACCAAGAGACCCAGTACTTC. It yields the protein CASSLGIEYQETQYF. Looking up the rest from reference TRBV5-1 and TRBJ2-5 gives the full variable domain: KAGVTQTPRYLIKTRGQQVTLSCSPISGHRSVSWYQQTPGQGLQFLFEYFSETQRNKGNFPGRFSGRQFSNSRSEMNVSTLELGDSALYLCASSLGIEYQETQYFGPGTRLLVL.

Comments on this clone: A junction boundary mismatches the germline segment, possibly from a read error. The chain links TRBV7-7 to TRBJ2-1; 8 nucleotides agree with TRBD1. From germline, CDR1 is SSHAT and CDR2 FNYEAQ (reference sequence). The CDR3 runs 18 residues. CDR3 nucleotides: TGTGCTAGCAGCTTACACTTCCAGGGGGCGCAGCCGTACAATGAGCAGTTCTTC. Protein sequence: CASSLHFQGAQPYNEQFF. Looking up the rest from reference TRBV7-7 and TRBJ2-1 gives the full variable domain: GAGVSQSPRYKVTKRGQDVTLRCDPISSHATLYWYQQALGQGPEFLTYFNYEAQPDKSGLPSDRFSAERPEGSISTLTIQRTEQRDSAMYRCASSLHFQGAQPYNEQFFGPGTRLTVL.

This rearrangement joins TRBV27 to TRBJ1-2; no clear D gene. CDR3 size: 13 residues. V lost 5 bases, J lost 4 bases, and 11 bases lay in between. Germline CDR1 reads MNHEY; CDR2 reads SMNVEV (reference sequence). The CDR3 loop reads CASSSGRSYGYTF. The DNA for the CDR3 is TGTGCCAGCAGTAGCGGACGGAGCTATGGCTACACCTTC.

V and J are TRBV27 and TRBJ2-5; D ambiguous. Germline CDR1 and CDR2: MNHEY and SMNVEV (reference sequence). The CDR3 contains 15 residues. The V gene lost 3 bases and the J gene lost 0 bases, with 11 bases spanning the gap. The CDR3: CASSFYPHYQETQYF. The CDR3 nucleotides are TGTGCCAGCAGTTTCTACCCTCACTACCAAGAGACCCAGTACTTC.

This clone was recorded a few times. Here the CDR3 reads CASSSIRGTGANVLTF. The CDR3 coding sequence is TGTGCCAGCAGCTCGATACGGGGGACTGGGGCCAACGTCCTGACTTTC. The chain employs TRBV7-3 and TRBJ2-6; D is possibly TRBD2 (6 bases). The length of the CDR3 is 16 residues. The germline V and J ends were trimmed by 4 bases and 2 bases, with 12 bases remaining between them. Germline-derived CDR1 and CDR2 are SGHTA and FQGTGA.

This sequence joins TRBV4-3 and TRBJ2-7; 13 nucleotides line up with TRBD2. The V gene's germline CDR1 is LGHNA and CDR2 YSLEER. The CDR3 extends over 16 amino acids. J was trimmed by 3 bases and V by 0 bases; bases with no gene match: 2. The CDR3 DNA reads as TGCGCCAGCAGCCAAGATTGGACTAGCGGGAGCTACGAGCAGTACTTC. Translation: CASSQDWTSGSYEQYF.

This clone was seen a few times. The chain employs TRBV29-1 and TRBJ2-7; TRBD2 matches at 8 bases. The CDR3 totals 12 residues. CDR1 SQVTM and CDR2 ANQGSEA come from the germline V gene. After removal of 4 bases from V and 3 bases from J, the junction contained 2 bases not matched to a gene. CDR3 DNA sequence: TGCAGCGTTGTCGGGGGGGGCTACGAGCAGTACTTC. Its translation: CSVVGGGYEQYF.